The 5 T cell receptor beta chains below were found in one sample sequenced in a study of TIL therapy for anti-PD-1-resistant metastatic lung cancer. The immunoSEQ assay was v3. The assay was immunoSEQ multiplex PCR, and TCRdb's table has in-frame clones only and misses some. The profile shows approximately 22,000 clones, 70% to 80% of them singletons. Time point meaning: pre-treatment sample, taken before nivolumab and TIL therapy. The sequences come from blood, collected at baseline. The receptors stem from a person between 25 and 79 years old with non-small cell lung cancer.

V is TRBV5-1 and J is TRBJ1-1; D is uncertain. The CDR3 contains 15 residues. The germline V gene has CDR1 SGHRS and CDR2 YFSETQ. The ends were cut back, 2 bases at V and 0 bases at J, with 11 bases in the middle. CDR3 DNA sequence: TGCGCCAGCAGCTTATCTAATACCTTGAACACTGAAGCTTTCTTT. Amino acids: CASSLSNTLNTEAFF.

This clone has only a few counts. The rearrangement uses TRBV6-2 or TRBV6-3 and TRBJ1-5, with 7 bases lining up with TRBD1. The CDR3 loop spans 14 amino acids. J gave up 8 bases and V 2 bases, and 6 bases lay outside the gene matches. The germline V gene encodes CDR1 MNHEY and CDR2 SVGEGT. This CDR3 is CASSYLTGQEPQHF. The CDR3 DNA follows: TGTGCCAGCAGTTACCTGACAGGGCAAGAGCCCCAGCATTTT.

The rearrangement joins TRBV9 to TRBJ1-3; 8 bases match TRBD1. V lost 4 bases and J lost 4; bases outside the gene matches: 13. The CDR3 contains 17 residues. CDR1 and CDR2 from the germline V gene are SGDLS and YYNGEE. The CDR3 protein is CASSPSLGRGQGNTIYF. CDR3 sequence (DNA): TGTGCCAGCAGCCCAAGCCTGGGCAGGGGGCAAGGAAACACCATATATTTT.

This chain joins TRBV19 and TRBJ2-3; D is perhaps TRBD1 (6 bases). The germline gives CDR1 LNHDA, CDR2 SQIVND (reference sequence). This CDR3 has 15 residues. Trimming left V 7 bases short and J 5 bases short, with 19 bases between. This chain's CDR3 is CASNTPGAGVDTQYF. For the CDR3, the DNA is TGTGCCAGTAACACTCCAGGGGCAGGCGTAGATACGCAGTATTTT. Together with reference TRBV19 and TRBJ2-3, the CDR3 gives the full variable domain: DGGITQSPKYLFRKEGQNVTLSCEQNLNHDAMYWYRQDPGQGLRLIYYSQIVNDFQKGDIAEGYSVSREKKESFPLTVTSAQKNPTAFYLCASNTPGAGVDTQYFGPGTRLTVL.

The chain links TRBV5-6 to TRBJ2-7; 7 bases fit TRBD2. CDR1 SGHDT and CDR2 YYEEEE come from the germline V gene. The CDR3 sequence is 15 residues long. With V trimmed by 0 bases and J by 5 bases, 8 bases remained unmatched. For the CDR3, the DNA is TGTGCCAGCAGCTTGGTGGCGGGAGAAGTGCACGAGCAGTACTTC. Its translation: CASSLVAGEVHEQYF.